These T cell receptor beta chains were read from a single sample in a study of T-cell reconstitution after alpha-beta-depleted transplantation in children. TCRdb re-called the PCR reads through MiXCR, storing one row per CDR3 protein. The sample yields 200,000 or so distinct CDR3 sequences, 5% to 6.5% seen once. This specimen consisted of PBMCs, obtained before TCRalphabeta/CD19-depleted stem cell transplant. The receptors derive from a girl under three years old with combined immunodeficiency, due to receive a stem cell transplant. The CDR3 runs from the conserved cysteine through the conserved F or W. The D gene is left open where the match is weak. The listing skips clone size in some rows; elsewhere it reads once, few, many or a size class.

DNA: TGCAGTGCTAGAGATTATGGGGGGGGCACCGGGGAGCTGTTTTTT
CDR3: CSARDYGGGTGELFF
V: TRBV20-1
size: many
D: TRBD2
J: TRBJ2-2

DNA: TGTGCCAGCAGTCCAGGGGGGGGCGAGCAGTACTTC
CDR3: CASSPGGGEQYF
V: TRBV12-3/TRBV12-4
size: many
D: NA
J: TRBJ2-7

DNA: TGTGCCAGCAGCCAAGGGGAAGGTCCCTCCCCGGGAGGTGAAAAACTGTTTTTT
CDR3: CASSQGEGPSPGGEKLFF
V: TRBV4-2
size: many
D: NA
J: TRBJ1-4

DNA: TGTGCCAGCAGCATAGACGCAGATACGCAGTATTTT
CDR3: CASSIDADTQYF
V: TRBV7-6
size: NA
D: NA
J: TRBJ2-3

DNA: TGCAGCGTTGAAGATGGGGACAGAGCCTACGAGCAGTACTTC
CDR3: CSVEDGDRAYEQYF
V: TRBV29-1
size: many
D: TRBD1
J: TRBJ2-7

DNA: TGTGCCAGCAGCGTAGTTCTCACCGGGGAGCTGTTTTTT
CDR3: CASSVVLTGELFF
V: TRBV9
size: many
D: NA
J: TRBJ2-2

DNA: TGTGCCAGCAGTTACGCGGACGGCGAAGCTTTCTTT
CDR3: CASSYADGEAFF
V: TRBV6-5
size: many
D: NA
J: TRBJ1-1

DNA: TGTGCCAGCACCCTCAGCACATTGAACACTGAAGCTTTCTTT
CDR3: CASTLSTLNTEAFF
V: TRBV12-3/TRBV12-4
size: many
D: NA
J: TRBJ1-1

DNA: TGTGCCACCAGCAGAGAGCGGGGGATGGCCAAAAACATTCAGTACTTC
CDR3: CATSRERGMAKNIQYF
V: TRBV15
size: few
D: TRBD2
J: TRBJ2-4

DNA: TGTGCCTGGGGTGCCCCAACTAATGAAAAACTGTTTTTT
CDR3: CAWGAPTNEKLFF
V: TRBV30
size: NA
D: NA
J: TRBJ1-4

DNA: TGCAGCGTGACCGGGACAGGGGAAGCTTTCTTT
CDR3: CSVTGTGEAFF
V: TRBV29-1
size: many
D: TRBD1
J: TRBJ1-1

DNA: TGTGCCAGCAGCTTGGGTGGGACAGGGGCGCCCCAGCATTTT
CDR3: CASSLGGTGAPQHF
V: TRBV5-6
size: few
D: TRBD1
J: TRBJ1-5

DNA: TGCGCCAGCAGAATTGGCCGACTAAGCACAGATACGCAGTATTTT
CDR3: CASRIGRLSTDTQYF
V: TRBV5-1
size: NA
D: NA
J: TRBJ2-3

DNA: TGTGCCAGCAGTTTAATCAAGGGGACAACTAGCGGAACTAGCACAGATACGCAGTATTTT
CDR3: CASSLIKGTTSGTSTDTQYF
V: TRBV28
size: many
D: TRBD2
J: TRBJ2-3

DNA: TGTGCCAGCAGCCATACGGACAGAGTGTGGGATAGCAATCAGCCCCAGCATTTT
CDR3: CASSHTDRVWDSNQPQHF
V: TRBV5-6
size: many
D: NA
J: TRBJ1-5

DNA: TGTGCCAGCAGCTCTTCGGACAGGGGAAAATCTCCCTACGAGCAGTACTTC
CDR3: CASSSSDRGKSPYEQYF
V: TRBV7-9
size: many
D: TRBD1
J: TRBJ2-7

DNA: TGTGCCAGCAGTACCCTAGCGGGAGGGTTCGACGGGGAGCTGTTTTTT
CDR3: CASSTLAGGFDGELFF
V: TRBV28
size: few
D: TRBD2
J: TRBJ2-2

DNA: TGTGCCAGCAGGGCCTCAGGGGGCGAAAACATTCAGTACTTC
CDR3: CASRASGGENIQYF
V: TRBV28
size: many
D: TRBD1
J: TRBJ2-4

DNA: TGCAGCGTGTACTTGGTGGGTCAGGGCGGAGGCTACACCTTC
CDR3: CSVYLVGQGGGYTF
V: TRBV29-1
size: many
D: NA
J: TRBJ1-2

DNA: TGCAGTGCTAGAGTCTCCAGTCAAGAGACCCAGTACTTC
CDR3: CSARVSSQETQYF
V: TRBV20-1
size: many
D: NA
J: TRBJ2-5

DNA: TGCAGTGCTAGAGGGGCTCCCTACGAGCAGTACTTC
CDR3: CSARGAPYEQYF
V: TRBV20-1
size: few
D: NA
J: TRBJ2-7

DNA: TGTGCCAGCAGACCCACGGGGGGAACCTCCTACAATGAGCAGTTCTTC
CDR3: CASRPTGGTSYNEQFF
V: TRBV6-5
size: many
D: TRBD2
J: TRBJ2-1